Sequencing of this T cell receptor (beta chain) was carried out in a study of blood T cell repertoires in COVID-19. Study at large: Samples of COVID-19 (acute and convalescent) were obtained from the United States, Italy and Spain.

The CDR3 spans 14 residues. Deletions cut 0 bases from V and 4 bases from J, with 8 bases between. The germline V gene has CDR1 MNHEY and CDR2 SVGEGT. In the original workflow: Estimated nucleated cell counts came from reference gene primer amplification. The assay was immunoSEQ multiplex PCR, and TCRdb's table has in-frame clones only and misses some. That table is the source of V, J and clone size, and D and trimming were worked out from the DNA. The sample includes about 370,000 clones, 70% to 90% of them seen just once. This receptor was identified in a woman in her twenties or thirties with COVID-19, enrolled during active disease. The specimen was peripheral blood. The chain carries TRBV6-2 or TRBV6-3 and TRBJ2-3; D ambiguous. CDR3 in amino acids: CASSYSNYPDTQYF. Written as DNA, the CDR3 is TGTGCCAGCAGTTACTCGAACTACCCAGATACGCAGTATTTT.